This T cell receptor (beta chain) emerged from a study of control samples from healthy donors and cancer patients. The data were produced by immunoSEQ multiplex PCR, yet TCRdb's version contains in-frame clones alone and is incomplete. This table has around 68,000 clones, 83% appearing once. This clone was found many times. The CDR3 consists of 15 residues. The ends were cut back, 4 bases at V and 1 base at J, with 14 bases in the middle. Germline assignment: CDR1 SGHRS and CDR2 YFSETQ. This TCR was sampled from a man aged 60 to 69 in good health. The specimen sequenced was blood. The genes are TRBV5-1 and TRBJ2-5, with D maybe TRBD2 (5 bases). CDR3 coding DNA: TGCGCCAGCAGCATTGGAGGCACGTCCCAAGAGACCCAGTACTTC. This gives the protein CASSIGGTSQETQYF. The complete variable domain, with remaining parts taken from reference TRBV5-1 and TRBJ2-5, reads KAGVTQTPRYLIKTRGQQVTLSCSPISGHRSVSWYQQTPGQGLQFLFEYFSETQRNKGNFPGRFSGRQFSNSRSEMNVSTLELGDSALYLCASSIGGTSQETQYFGPGTRLLVL.